What follows are 18 T cell receptor beta chains derived from one specimen sequenced in a study of long-term antiretroviral therapy in people with HIV. An immunoSEQ assay, version v3.0, was performed at survey level. Sequencing used immunoSEQ multiplex PCR; TCRdb keeps in-frame clones, though not all of them. The repertoire holds 29,000 or so clones, with about 96% as singletons. The sample in question was unsorted PBMCs, obtained 5.3 years after starting antiretroviral therapy. The source of these receptors is a man younger than 45 with HIV.

The rearrangement links TRBV6-5 to TRBJ2-5, with D unclear. Trimming pared 6 bases from V and 0 bases from J, leaving 8 bases between. This CDR3 is 13 amino acids long. Per the germline V gene, CDR1 is MNHEY and CDR2 is SVGAGI. The CDR3 protein is CASRPTDQETQYF. The CDR3 nucleotides are TGTGCCAGCAGGCCGACGGACCAAGAGACCCAGTACTTC.

The gene calls are TRBV10-3 and TRBJ2-5, with D hard to call. There are 16 residues in the CDR3. Trimming cost V 3 bases and J 3 bases, with 17 bases left between them. CDR1 is ENHRY and CDR2 is SYGVKD in the germline V gene. Written as DNA, the CDR3 is TGTGCCATCAGTGATTTGGAAAGAGCGACTGAAGAGACCCAGTACTTC. Amino acid sequence: CAISDLERATEETQYF.

This clone came up a few times. This rearrangement joins TRBV7-9 to TRBJ1-2; D is unclear. The germline gives CDR1 SEHNR, CDR2 FQNEAQ (reference sequence). This CDR3 comprises 17 residues. V lost 5 bases and J lost 0, with 19 bases in between. DNA of the CDR3: TGTGCCAGCAGCCACCCCTCTGGCCACCTAGCTAACTATGGCTACACCTTC. It specifies CASSHPSGHLANYGYTF.

The chain links TRBV4-1 to TRBJ1-2; no clear D gene. V was clipped by 0 bases and J by 4 bases, with 15 bases between them. The CDR3 consists of 16 residues. The germline V gene encodes CDR1 MGHRA and CDR2 YSYEKL. The CDR3 protein is CASSQEPRPGGYGYTF. CDR3 bases: TGCGCCAGCAGCCAAGAACCCCGACCGGGAGGCTATGGCTACACCTTC.

The V call is TRBV7-2, the J call TRBJ1-2; no firm D call. V gave up 3 bases and J gave up 5 bases, with 10 bases separating them. CDR1 is SGHTA, CDR2 FQGNSA, per germline. The length of the CDR3 is 13 residues. CDR3 region: CASSLEQPYGYTF. For the CDR3, the DNA is TGTGCCAGCAGCTTGGAACAGCCATATGGCTACACCTTC.

Note on this clone: Relative to the germline gene, one junction end is altered; a read error may explain this. The chain uses TRBV6-5 and TRBJ2-2; D uncertain. The CDR3 extends over 13 amino acids. CDR1 and CDR2 (germline): MNHEY, SVGAGI. The CDR3 DNA reads TGTGCCAGCAGTTATTTTAACAGCGGGGAGCTGTTTTTT. Encoded protein: CASSYFNSGELFF.

The chain combines TRBV11-2 with TRBJ2-7; possibly TRBD1 for D (5 bases). V lost 4 bases, J lost 7 bases, and 23 bases lay in between. The germline V gene encodes CDR1 SGHAT and CDR2 FQNNGV. The CDR3 consists of 16 residues. The chain's CDR3 is CASSSTRAGWAFEQYF. CDR3 bases: TGTGCCAGCAGCTCGACCCGGGCAGGGTGGGCGTTTGAGCAGTACTTC.

This chain joins TRBV6-5 and TRBJ1-4, with a possible D match to TRBD1 (5 bases). The V and J ends lost 8 bases and 8 bases respectively, with 15 bases between them. This CDR3 region has 13 residues. The germline V gene encodes CDR1 MNHEY and CDR2 SVGAGI. The CDR3 DNA reads TGTGCCAGCGGGGCAGCCTCAGTCGAAAAACTGTTTTTT. Its translation is CASGAASVEKLFF.

This chain links TRBV27 with TRBJ2-7; D gene uncertain. V was trimmed by 1 base and J by 6 bases, leaving 13 bases between them. Germline CDR1 is MNHEY and CDR2 is SMNVEV (reference sequence). This CDR3 is 14 amino acids long. CDR3 sequence reads: CASSLFGTPGEQYF. In DNA form, the CDR3 reads TGTGCCAGCAGTTTATTCGGCACTCCCGGCGAGCAGTACTTC.

This sequence joins TRBV9 and TRBJ1-3; TRBD1 agrees at 10 bases. Germline CDR1 reads SGDLS; CDR2 reads YYNGEE. J lost 3 bases, V lost 3 bases, and 9 bases had no gene match. The CDR3 spans 17 residues. This chain's CDR3 is CASSEQPGQGLGNTIYF. The CDR3 DNA reads TGTGCCAGCAGCGAACAACCGGGACAGGGGCTTGGAAACACCATATATTTT. The variable domain in full, completed from reference TRBV9 and TRBJ1-3, reads DSGVTQTPKHLITATGQRVTLRCSPRSGDLSVYWYQQSLDQGLQFLIQYYNGEERAKGNILERFSAQQFPDLHSELNLSSLELGDSALYFCASSEQPGQGLGNTIYFGEGSWLTVV.

The chain combines TRBV27 with TRBJ2-7; D is possibly TRBD1 (6 bases). The CDR3 runs to 14 residues. V was trimmed by 2 bases and J by 5 bases, leaving 13 bases between them. The V gene's germline CDR1 is MNHEY and CDR2 SMNVEV (reference sequence). Here the CDR3 DNA reads TGTGCCAGCAGTTTAAGCAGGGGTAGTAACGAGCAGTACTTC. Translating it yields CASSLSRGSNEQYF.

The J gene is TRBJ2-5, the V gene TRBV9, with D perhaps matching TRBD2 (6 bases). In germline, CDR1 is SGDLS, CDR2 YYNGEE. The CDR3 consists of 14 residues. Trimming removed 2 bases from V and 5 bases from J, with 13 bases in between. CDR3 in DNA: TGTGCCAGCAGCGTGGGGACTTTCAGTGAGACCCAGTACTTC. Translating gives CASSVGTFSETQYF.

The rearrangement links TRBV18 to TRBJ2-2; D is unresolved. V dropped 5 bases and J dropped 3 bases, with 13 bases sitting between them. The CDR3 consists of 15 residues. Per the germline V gene, CDR1 is KGHSH and CDR2 is LQKENI. The DNA of the CDR3 is TGTGCCAGCTCATCCCCCAGCGTGCACACCGGGGAGCTGTTTTTT. Translated, it gives CASSSPSVHTGELFF.

The chain joins TRBV19 to TRBJ2-3; possible D gene TRBD1, 5 bases. V lost 5 bases, J lost 4 bases, and 16 bases lay in between. Germline V CDR1 and CDR2: LNHDA, SQIVND (reference sequence). The CDR3 has 15 residues. The CDR3, as DNA: TGTGCCAGTAGTGCCCAGCAGGGTTTCGCAGATACGCAGTATTTT. This encodes CASSAQQGFADTQYF. Full variable domain (outside the CDR3, taken from reference TRBV19 and TRBJ2-3): DGGITQSPKYLFRKEGQNVTLSCEQNLNHDAMYWYRQDPGQGLRLIYYSQIVNDFQKGDIAEGYSVSREKKESFPLTVTSAQKNPTAFYLCASSAQQGFADTQYFGPGTRLTVL.

The V gene is TRBV29-1, the J gene TRBJ1-3; D gene uncertain. The germline V gene encodes CDR1 SQVTM and CDR2 ANQGSEA. CDR3 size: 15 residues. Trimming removed 0 bases at V and 2 bases at J, with 11 bases between. Here the CDR3 DNA reads TGCAGCGTTGAAGAAATGATCGGGGCTGGAAACACCATATATTTT. Its protein is CSVEEMIGAGNTIYF.

The CDR3 spells CASSQDYGLTDTQYF. In DNA form, the CDR3 reads TGCGCCAGCAGCCAAGATTACGGACTCACAGATACGCAGTATTTT. V gene TRBV4-3 combines with J gene TRBJ2-3; maybe TRBD2 (5 bases). Looked up from germline, CDR1 is LGHNA and CDR2 is YSLEER. Trimming removed 0 bases from V and 2 bases from J, with 9 bases in between. The CDR3 is 15 amino acids.

J is TRBJ2-7 and V is TRBV6-1; D unresolved. Per the germline V gene, CDR1 is MNHNS and CDR2 is SASEGT. V was trimmed by 2 bases and J by 0 bases, leaving 11 bases between them. The CDR3 has 15 residues. The CDR3 loop reads CASSERSESSYEQYF. The CDR3 DNA reads as TGTGCCAGCAGTGAAAGGTCAGAGAGCTCCTACGAGCAGTACTTC.

The rearrangement uses TRBV6-6 and TRBJ2-5; 8 nucleotides line up with TRBD1. The CDR3 totals 16 residues. Germline CDR1 MNHNY, CDR2 SVGAGI (reference sequence). Unmatched junction bases numbered 10, after V lost 5 bases and J lost 2 bases. The CDR3: CASSTRQGRGQETQYF. The CDR3, as DNA: TGTGCCAGCAGTACACGACAGGGGCGAGGACAAGAGACCCAGTACTTC.